These 16 T cell receptor beta chains were sequenced from one sample in a study of CXCR3-negative and CXCR3-positive naive CD8 T cells. The libraries of TRB cDNA were constructed through 5' RACE using UMI labels. TCRdb reprocessed the 5' RACE reads, with one entry per CDR3 protein and no DNA. The listing records around 57,000 distinct CDR3 sequences. The sample comprised memory CD8+ T cells from blood. Every receptor here comes from a human donor in good health. Some clones in this sample may be carry-over from other donors' samples.

The V call is TRBV6-5, the J call TRBJ2-1; TCRdb names TRBD1, which stays unverified in the absence of DNA. The CDR3 is 14 residues long. The germline V gene has CDR1 MNHEY and CDR2 SVGAGI. The CDR3 sequence is CASSSRTGPNEQFF.

This rearrangement joins TRBV27 to TRBJ1-1. In germline, CDR1 is MNHEY, CDR2 SMNVEV (reference sequence). The CDR3 runs 15 residues. The CDR3 spells CASSSSGRAYTEAFF.

The chain carries TRBV20-1 and TRBJ1-3; TCRdb's D call of TRBD1 is untestable without DNA. Germline values: CDR1 DFQATT, CDR2 SNEGSKA (reference sequence). The CDR3 length is 13 residues. The CDR3 region is CSASHRTLNTIYF.

J is TRBJ2-2 and V is TRBV6-5; lacking DNA, the TRBD2 call made by TCRdb goes unchecked. Germline lookup yields CDR1 MNHEY and CDR2 SVGAGI. The CDR3 has 18 residues. The CDR3 here is CASTANLAGGLNTGELFF.

This chain uses TRBV20-1 with TRBJ2-1. This CDR3 spans 11 amino acids. Germline V gene lookup returns CDR1 DFQATT and CDR2 SNEGSKA (reference sequence). The CDR3 is CSARPHNEQFF.

The chain links TRBV14 to TRBJ1-2; TCRdb names TRBD1, which stays unverified in the absence of DNA. The CDR3 covers 14 residues. The germline V gene encodes CDR1 SGHDN and CDR2 FVKESK. This CDR3 is CASRLTGVNYGYTF.

The rearrangement links TRBV19 to TRBJ2-1; the D gene TCRdb calls, TRBD2, cannot be checked with no DNA. Germline V CDR1 and CDR2: LNHDA, SQIVND (reference sequence). This CDR3 contains 16 residues. CDR3: CASTHTGTSSYNEQFF.

The chain is built from TRBV6-1 and TRBJ2-2; TCRdb's assignment of TRBD1 cannot be checked, as there is no DNA. The CDR3 consists of 15 residues. Germline CDR1 is MNHNS and CDR2 is SASEGT. CDR3 amino acids: CASSADRDGLGELFF.

The V call is TRBV20-1, the J call TRBJ1-2; the TCRdb call, TRBD1, lacks DNA for checking. The germline gives CDR1 DFQATT, CDR2 SNEGSKA (reference sequence). This CDR3 is built from 14 residues. CDR3 sequence: CSARDTGPNYGYTF.

The V call is TRBV5-5, the J call TRBJ2-2; the TCRdb call, TRBD1, lacks DNA for checking. Germline V gene lookup returns CDR1 SGHKS and CDR2 YYEKEE (reference sequence). This CDR3 contains 15 residues. The CDR3 protein is CASSSGQVITGELFF.

CDR3 in amino acids: CASSAGFRPSYEQYF. The V and J genes are TRBV9 and TRBJ2-7. The V gene's germline CDR1 is SGDLS and CDR2 YYNGEE. The CDR3 runs 15 residues.

V usage is TRBV28 and J usage is TRBJ2-5; the D call of TRBD1 rests on TCRdb alone, since no DNA is present to check it. This CDR3 is 15 amino acids long. The germline V gene has CDR1 MDHEN and CDR2 SYDVKM. The CDR3 reads CASSLGQSKWETQYF.

V and J are TRBV4-2 and TRBJ2-2; the TCRdb D gene call, TRBD1, has no DNA to confirm it. CDR1 is LGHNA and CDR2 is YNFKEQ in the germline V gene. The CDR3 contains 15 residues. CDR3 amino acids: CASSQLQGNTGELFF.

This clonotype is deemed medium-sized by its frequency. The chain carries TRBV2 and TRBJ2-7. Germline CDR1 and CDR2: SNHLY and FYNNEI. This CDR3 contains 13 residues. CDR3 in amino acids: CASSERTWYEQYF. Drawing the rest from reference TRBV2 and TRBJ2-7, the complete variable domain is EPEVTQTPSHQVTQMGQEVILRCVPISNHLYFYWYRQILGQKVEFLVSFYNNEISEKSEIFDDQFSVERPDGSNFTLKIRSTKLEDSAMYFCASSERTWYEQYFGPGTRLTVT.

The J gene is TRBJ2-1, the V gene TRBV20-1; TCRdb selects TRBD2, and the lack of DNA leaves this call unchecked. Germline-derived CDR1 and CDR2 are DFQATT and SNEGSKA (reference sequence). This CDR3 contains 13 residues. The CDR3 spells CSFLGVGQNEQLF.

This rearrangement joins TRBV29-1 to TRBJ2-7; TCRdb indicates TRBD1, and absent DNA this call remains unverified. CDR3 length: 12 residues. Germline CDR1 SQVTM, CDR2 ANQGSEA. The CDR3 is CSGGTGPYEQYF.